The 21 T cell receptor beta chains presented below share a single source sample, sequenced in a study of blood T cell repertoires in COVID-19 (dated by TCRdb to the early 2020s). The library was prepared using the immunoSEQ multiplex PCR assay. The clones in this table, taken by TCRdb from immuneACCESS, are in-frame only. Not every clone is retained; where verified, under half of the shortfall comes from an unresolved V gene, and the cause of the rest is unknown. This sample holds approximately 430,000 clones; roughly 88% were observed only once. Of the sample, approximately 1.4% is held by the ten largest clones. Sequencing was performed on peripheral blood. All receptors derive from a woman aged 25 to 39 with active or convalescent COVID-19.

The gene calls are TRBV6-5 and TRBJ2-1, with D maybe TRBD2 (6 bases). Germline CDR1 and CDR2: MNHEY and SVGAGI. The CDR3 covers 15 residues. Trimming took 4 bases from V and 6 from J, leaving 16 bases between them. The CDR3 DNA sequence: TGTGCCAGCAGTTGGTCTCCCCACGGGGGCAATGAGCAGTTCTTC. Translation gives CASSWSPHGGNEQFF.

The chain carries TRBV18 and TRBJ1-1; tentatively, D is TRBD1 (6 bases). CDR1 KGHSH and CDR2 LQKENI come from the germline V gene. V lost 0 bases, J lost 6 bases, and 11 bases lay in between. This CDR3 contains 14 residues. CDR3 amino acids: CASSPPNPGAEAFF. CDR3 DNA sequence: TGTGCCAGCTCACCACCGAACCCAGGGGCTGAAGCTTTCTTT. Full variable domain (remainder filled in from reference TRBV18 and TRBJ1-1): NAGVMQNPRHLVRRRGQEARLRCSPMKGHSHVYWYRQLPEEGLKFMVYLQKENIIDESGMPKERFSAEFPKEGPSILRIQQVVRGDSAAYFCASSPPNPGAEAFFGQGTRLTVV.

CDR3 DNA: TGTGCCAGTACAGGGAGCACAGATACGCAGTATTTT. Translating gives CASTGSTDTQYF. The chain combines TRBV19 with TRBJ2-3, with D perhaps TRBD1 (5 bases). The V gene lost 7 bases and the J gene lost 0 bases, with 5 bases spanning the gap. The CDR3 has 12 amino acids. Germline V lookup: CDR1 LNHDA, CDR2 SQIVND (reference sequence). Using reference TRBV19 and TRBJ2-3 for the parts outside the CDR3, the full variable domain is DGGITQSPKYLFRKEGQNVTLSCEQNLNHDAMYWYRQDPGQGLRLIYYSQIVNDFQKGDIAEGYSVSREKKESFPLTVTSAQKNPTAFYLCASTGSTDTQYFGPGTRLTVL.

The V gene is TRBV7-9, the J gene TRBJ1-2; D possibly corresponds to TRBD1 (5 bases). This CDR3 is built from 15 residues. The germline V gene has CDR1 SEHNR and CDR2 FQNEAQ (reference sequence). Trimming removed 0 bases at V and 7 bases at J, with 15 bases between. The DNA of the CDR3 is TGTGCCAGCAGCTTAGCGAGGCAGGGTTCTCTTGGCTACACCTTC. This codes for CASSLARQGSLGYTF. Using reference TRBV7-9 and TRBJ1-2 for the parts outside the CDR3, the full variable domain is DTGVSQNPRHKITKRGQNVTFRCDPISEHNRLYWYRQTLGQGPEFLTYFQNEAQLEKSRLLSDRFSAERPKGSFSTLEIQRTEQGDSAMYLCASSLARQGSLGYTFGSGTRLTVV.

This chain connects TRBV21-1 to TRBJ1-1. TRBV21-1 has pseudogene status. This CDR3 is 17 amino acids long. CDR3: CASSKDPTGGTGTEAFF. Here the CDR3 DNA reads TGTGCCAGCAGCAAAGACCCCACGGGGGGAACGGGCACTGAAGCTTTCTTT.

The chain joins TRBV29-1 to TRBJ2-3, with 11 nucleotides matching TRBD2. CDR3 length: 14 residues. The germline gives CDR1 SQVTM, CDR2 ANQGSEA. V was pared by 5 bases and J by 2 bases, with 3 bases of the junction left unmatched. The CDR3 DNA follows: TGCAGCGTTACTAGCGGGAGTCACACAGATACGCAGTATTTT. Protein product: CSVTSGSHTDTQYF.

CDR3 DNA sequence: TGTGCCACCAGCAGAGACTGGGGGGAGTCCTACAATGAGCAGTTCTTC. Residues: CATSRDWGESYNEQFF. This chain connects TRBV15 to TRBJ2-1; tentatively, D is TRBD2 (6 bases). There are 16 residues in the CDR3. V lost 0 bases and J lost 1, with 10 bases in between. Germline-derived CDR1 and CDR2 are LNHNV and YYDKDF (reference sequence).

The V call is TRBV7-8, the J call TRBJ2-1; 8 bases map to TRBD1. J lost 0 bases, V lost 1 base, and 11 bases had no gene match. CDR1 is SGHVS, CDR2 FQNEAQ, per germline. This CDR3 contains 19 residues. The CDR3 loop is CASSLVSGGETSSYNEQFF. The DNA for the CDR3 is TGTGCCAGCAGCTTAGTATCAGGGGGCGAGACAAGCTCCTACAATGAGCAGTTCTTC.

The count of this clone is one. The CDR3 bases are TGTGCCAGCAGCCCTAGTGACAGGCACTCTGGCTACACCTTC. It specifies CASSPSDRHSGYTF. V and J are TRBV27 and TRBJ1-2, with D tentatively TRBD1 (6 bases). The V and J ends lost 6 bases and 7 bases respectively, with 18 bases between them. The CDR3 extends over 14 amino acids. Germline loops: CDR1 MNHEY, CDR2 SMNVEV (reference sequence).

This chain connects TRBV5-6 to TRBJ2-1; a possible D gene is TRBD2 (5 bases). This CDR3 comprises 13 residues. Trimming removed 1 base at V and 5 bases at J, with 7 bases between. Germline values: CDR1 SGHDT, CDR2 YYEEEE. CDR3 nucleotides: TGTGCCAGCAGCTTGACTAGAAACAATGAGCAGTTCTTC. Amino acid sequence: CASSLTRNNEQFF. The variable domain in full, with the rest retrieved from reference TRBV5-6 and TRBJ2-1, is DAGVTQSPTHLIKTRGQQVTLRCSPKSGHDTVSWYQQALGQGPQFIFQYYEEEERQRGNFPDRFSGHQFPNYSSELNVNALLLGDSALYLCASSLTRNNEQFFGPGTRLTVL.

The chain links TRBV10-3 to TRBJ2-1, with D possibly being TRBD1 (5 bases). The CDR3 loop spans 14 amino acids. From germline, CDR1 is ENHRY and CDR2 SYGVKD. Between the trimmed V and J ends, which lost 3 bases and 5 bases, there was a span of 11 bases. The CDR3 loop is CAISEGVINNEQFF. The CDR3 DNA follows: TGTGCCATCAGTGAAGGGGTTATCAACAATGAGCAGTTCTTC.

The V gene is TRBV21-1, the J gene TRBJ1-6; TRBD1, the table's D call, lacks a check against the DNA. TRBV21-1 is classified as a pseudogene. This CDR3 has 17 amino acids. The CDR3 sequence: CASSNPRGTGARSPLHF. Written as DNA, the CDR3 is TGTGCCAGCAGCAATCCAAGAGGTACAGGGGCCAGGTCACCCCTCCACTTT.

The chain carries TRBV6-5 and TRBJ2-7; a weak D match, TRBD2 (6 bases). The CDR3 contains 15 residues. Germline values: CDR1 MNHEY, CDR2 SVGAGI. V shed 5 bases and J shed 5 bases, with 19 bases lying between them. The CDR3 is CASSNPSGVLNEQYF. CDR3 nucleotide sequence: TGTGCCAGCAGTAACCCCTCGGGGGTGTTGAACGAGCAGTACTTC.

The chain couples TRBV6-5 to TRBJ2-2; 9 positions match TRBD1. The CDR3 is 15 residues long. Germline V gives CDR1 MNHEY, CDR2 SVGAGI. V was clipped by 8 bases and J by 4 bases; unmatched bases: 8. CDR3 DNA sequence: TGTGCCAGCTCATGGGGGGACAGGGTCACCGGGGAGCTGTTTTTT. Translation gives CASSWGDRVTGELFF.

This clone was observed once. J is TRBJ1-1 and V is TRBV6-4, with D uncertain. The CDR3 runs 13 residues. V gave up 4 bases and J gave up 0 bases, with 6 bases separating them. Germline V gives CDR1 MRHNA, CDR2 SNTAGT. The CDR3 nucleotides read TGTGCCAGCAGTGGCGAGATGAACACTGAAGCTTTCTTT. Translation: CASSGEMNTEAFF.

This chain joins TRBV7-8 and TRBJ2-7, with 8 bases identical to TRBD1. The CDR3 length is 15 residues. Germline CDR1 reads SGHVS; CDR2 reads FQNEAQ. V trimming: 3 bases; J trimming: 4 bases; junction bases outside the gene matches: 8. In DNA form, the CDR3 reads TGTGCCAGCAGCTTTGGGTCAGGGGGCCCGTACGAGCAGTACTTC. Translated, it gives CASSFGSGGPYEQYF.

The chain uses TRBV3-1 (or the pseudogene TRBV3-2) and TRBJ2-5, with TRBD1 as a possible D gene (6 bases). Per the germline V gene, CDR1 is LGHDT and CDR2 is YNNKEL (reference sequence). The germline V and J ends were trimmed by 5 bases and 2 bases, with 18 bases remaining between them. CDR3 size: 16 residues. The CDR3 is CASSYQPGQTQETQYF. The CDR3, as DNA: TGTGCCAGCAGCTATCAGCCCGGACAGACACAAGAGACCCAGTACTTC.

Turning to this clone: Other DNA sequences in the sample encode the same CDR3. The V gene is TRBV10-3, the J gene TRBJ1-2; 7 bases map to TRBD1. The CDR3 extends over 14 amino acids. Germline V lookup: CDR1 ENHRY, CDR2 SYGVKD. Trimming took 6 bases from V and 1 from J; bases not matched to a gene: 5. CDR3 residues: CAISPAGGNYGYTF. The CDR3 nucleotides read TGTGCCATCAGCCCCGCAGGGGGTAACTATGGCTACACCTTC.

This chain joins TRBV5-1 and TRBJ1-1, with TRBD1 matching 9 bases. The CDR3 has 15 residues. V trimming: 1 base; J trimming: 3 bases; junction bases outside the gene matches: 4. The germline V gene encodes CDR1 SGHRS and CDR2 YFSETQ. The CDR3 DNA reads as TGCGCCAGCAGCTTGAAGGGACAGGGAGACACTGAAGCTTTCTTT. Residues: CASSLKGQGDTEAFF. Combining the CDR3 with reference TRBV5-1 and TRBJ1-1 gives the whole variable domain KAGVTQTPRYLIKTRGQQVTLSCSPISGHRSVSWYQQTPGQGLQFLFEYFSETQRNKGNFPGRFSGRQFSNSRSEMNVSTLELGDSALYLCASSLKGQGDTEAFFGQGTRLTVV.

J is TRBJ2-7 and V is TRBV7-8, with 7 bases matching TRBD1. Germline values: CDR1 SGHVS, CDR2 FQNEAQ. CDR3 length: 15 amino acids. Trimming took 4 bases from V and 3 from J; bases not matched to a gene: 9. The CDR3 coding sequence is TGTGCCAGCAGCTCACGGACAGGCTATTACTACGAGCAGTACTTC. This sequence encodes CASSSRTGYYYEQYF.

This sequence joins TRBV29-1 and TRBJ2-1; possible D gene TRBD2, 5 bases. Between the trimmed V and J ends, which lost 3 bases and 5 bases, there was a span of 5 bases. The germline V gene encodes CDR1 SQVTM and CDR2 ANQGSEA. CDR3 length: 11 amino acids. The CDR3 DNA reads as TGCAGCGTTGAGGGAGACAATGAGCAGTTCTTC. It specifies CSVEGDNEQFF.